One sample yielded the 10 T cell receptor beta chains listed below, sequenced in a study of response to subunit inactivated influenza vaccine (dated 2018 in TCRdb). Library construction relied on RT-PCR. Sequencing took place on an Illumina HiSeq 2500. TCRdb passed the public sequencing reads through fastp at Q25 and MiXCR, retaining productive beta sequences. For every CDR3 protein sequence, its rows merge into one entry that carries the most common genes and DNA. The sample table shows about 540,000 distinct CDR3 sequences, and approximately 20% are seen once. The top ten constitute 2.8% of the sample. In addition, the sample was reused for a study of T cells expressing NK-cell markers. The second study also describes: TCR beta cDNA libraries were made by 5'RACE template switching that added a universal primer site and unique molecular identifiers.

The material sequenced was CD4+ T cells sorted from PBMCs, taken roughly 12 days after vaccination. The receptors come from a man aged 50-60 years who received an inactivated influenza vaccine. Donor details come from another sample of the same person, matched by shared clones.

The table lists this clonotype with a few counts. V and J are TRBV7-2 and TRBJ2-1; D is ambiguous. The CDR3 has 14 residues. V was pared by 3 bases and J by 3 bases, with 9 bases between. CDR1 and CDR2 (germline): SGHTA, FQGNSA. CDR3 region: CASSFSPGYNEQFF. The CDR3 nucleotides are TGTGCCAGCAGCTTCTCTCCGGGCTACAATGAGCAGTTCTTC.

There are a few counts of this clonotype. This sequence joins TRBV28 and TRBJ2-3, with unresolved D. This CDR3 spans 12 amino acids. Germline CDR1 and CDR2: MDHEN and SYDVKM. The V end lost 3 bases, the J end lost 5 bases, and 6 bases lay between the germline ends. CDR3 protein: CASSFRQDTQYF. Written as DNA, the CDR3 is TGTGCCAGCAGTTTTAGGCAAGATACGCAGTATTTT.

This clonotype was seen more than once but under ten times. The CDR3 DNA follows: TGTGCCAGCAGCCCTAGCGGACAGGTTAACTATGGCTACACCTTC. This translates into CASSPSGQVNYGYTF. V is TRBV7-9 and J is TRBJ1-2, with 7 bases matching TRBD1. The junction had 7 bases not matched to a gene; V was cut back by 5 bases and J by 1 base. The CDR3 extends over 15 amino acids. Germline CDR1 is SEHNR and CDR2 is FQNEAQ (reference sequence).

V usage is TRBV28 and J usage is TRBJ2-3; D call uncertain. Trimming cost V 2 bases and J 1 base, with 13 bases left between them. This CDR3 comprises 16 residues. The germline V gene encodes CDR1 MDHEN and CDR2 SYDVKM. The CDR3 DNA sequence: TGTGCCAGCAGTTTAAACGGCGAGGCGGGCACAGATACGCAGTATTTT. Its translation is CASSLNGEAGTDTQYF.

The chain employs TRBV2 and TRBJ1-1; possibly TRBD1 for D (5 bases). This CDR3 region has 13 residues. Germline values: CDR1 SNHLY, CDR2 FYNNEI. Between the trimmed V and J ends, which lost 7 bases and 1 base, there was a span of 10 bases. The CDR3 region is CASMGQSNTEAFF. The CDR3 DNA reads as TGTGCCAGCATGGGGCAGTCGAACACTGAAGCTTTCTTT.

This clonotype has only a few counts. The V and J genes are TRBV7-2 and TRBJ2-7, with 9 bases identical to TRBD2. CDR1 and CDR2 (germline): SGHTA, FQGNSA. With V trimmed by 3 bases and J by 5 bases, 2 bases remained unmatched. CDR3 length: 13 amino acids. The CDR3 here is CASSFGGRDEQYF. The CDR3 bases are TGTGCCAGCAGCTTCGGCGGGAGGGACGAGCAGTACTTC.

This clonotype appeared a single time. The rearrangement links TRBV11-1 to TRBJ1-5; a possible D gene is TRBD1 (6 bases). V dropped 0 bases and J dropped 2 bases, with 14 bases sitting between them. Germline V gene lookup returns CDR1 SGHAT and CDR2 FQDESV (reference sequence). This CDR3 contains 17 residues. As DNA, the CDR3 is TGTGCCAGCAGCTTAGCAGCTCAGGGGAAGGGCAATCAGCCCCAGCATTTT. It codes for CASSLAAQGKGNQPQHF.

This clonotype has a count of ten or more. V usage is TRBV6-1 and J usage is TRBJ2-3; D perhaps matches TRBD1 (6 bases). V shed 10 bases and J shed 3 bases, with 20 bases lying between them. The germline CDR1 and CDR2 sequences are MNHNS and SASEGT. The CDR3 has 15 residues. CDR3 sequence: CAIDEKQGLTDTQYF. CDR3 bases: TGTGCCATCGATGAAAAACAGGGCTTGACAGATACGCAGTATTTT.

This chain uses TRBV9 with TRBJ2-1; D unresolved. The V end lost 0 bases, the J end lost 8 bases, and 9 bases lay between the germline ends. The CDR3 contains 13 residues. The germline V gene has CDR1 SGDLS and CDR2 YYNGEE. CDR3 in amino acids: CASSVALRDEQFF. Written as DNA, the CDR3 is TGTGCCAGCAGCGTAGCTCTCCGTGATGAGCAGTTCTTC.

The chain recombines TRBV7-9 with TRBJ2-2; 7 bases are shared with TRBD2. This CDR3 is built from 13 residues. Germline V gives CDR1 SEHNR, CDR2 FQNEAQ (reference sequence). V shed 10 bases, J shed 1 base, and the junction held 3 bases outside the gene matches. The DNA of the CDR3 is TGTGCCACAGGACTAGTGAACACCGGGGAGCTGTTTTTT. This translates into CATGLVNTGELFF.